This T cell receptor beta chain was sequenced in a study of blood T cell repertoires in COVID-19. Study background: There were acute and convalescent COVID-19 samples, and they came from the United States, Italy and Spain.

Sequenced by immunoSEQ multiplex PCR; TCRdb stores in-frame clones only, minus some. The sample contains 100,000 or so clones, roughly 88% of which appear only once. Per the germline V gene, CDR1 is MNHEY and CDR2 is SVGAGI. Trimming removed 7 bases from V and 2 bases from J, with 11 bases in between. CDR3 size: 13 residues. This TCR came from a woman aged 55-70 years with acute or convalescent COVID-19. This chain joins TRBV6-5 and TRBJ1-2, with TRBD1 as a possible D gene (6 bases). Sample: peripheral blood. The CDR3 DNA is TGTGCCAGCAAACTGCAGGGGAACTATGGCTACACCTTC. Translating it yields CASKLQGNYGYTF.